This T cell receptor beta chain stems from a study of blood T cell repertoires in COVID-19. Study information: Researchers got acute and convalescent COVID-19 samples from the United States, Italy and Spain.

The authors' processing: Amplification of reference gene primers provided the estimated nucleated cell counts. Here immunoSEQ multiplex PCR was the method, and the copy in TCRdb shows in-frame clones only, minus some. The DNA gave D and trimming, while V, J and clone size come from that table. The data show about 350,000 clones, about 88% seen once. This CDR3 comprises 13 residues. Germline V gives CDR1 KGHSH, CDR2 LQKENI. Trimming shortened V by 6 bases and J by 8 bases, and 16 bases separated the two germline ends. This TCR was recovered from a woman in her 30s who had been exposed to COVID-19. J is TRBJ1-1 and V is TRBV18; tentatively, D is TRBD1 (5 bases). The sample taken for sequencing was PBMCs or T cells enriched from blood (not recorded which). The CDR3 sequence: CASSFLQGLEAFF. CDR3 sequence (DNA): TGTGCCAGCTCCTTCTTGCAGGGATTGGAAGCTTTCTTT.